A selection of T cell receptor beta chains follows, all from one sample in a study of blood T cell repertoires in COVID-19. Clones were read by immunoSEQ multiplex PCR, and TCRdb kept only the in-frame ones, dropping some. The data hold some 170,000 clones, with roughly 80% observed a single time. Material for sequencing was peripheral blood. The receptors here all came from a woman aged 70-85 years with acute or convalescent COVID-19. The CDR3 runs from the conserved cysteine through the conserved F or W. Fields, in order: V gene, D gene, J gene, clone size, CDR3 protein, CDR3 DNA. A D gene is named only where the DNA matches it firmly. Expanded clones are given a class, and other clones once, few, many or no size at all.

V gene: TRBV6-2/TRBV6-3; D gene: TRBD1; J gene: TRBJ1-2; clone size: once; CDR3 protein: CASSYRQGRYYGYTF; CDR3 DNA: TGTGCCAGCAGTTACCGACAGGGGCGATACTATGGCTACACCTTC
V gene: TRBV30; D gene: .; J gene: TRBJ1-3; clone size: few; CDR3 protein: CAWSVRGSGNTIYF; CDR3 DNA: TGTGCCTGGAGTGTACGGGGGTCTGGAAACACCATATATTTT
V gene: TRBV6-5; D gene: .; J gene: TRBJ1-1; clone size: .; CDR3 protein: CASSSRQENTEAFF; CDR3 DNA: TGTGCCAGCAGTTCACGACAGGAGAACACTGAAGCTTTCTTT
V gene: TRBV6-5; D gene: .; J gene: TRBJ1-1; clone size: .; CDR3 protein: CASRYAYRDPEAFF; CDR3 DNA: TGTGCCAGCAGGTACGCTTACAGGGACCCTGAAGCTTTCTTT
V gene: TRBV18; D gene: TRBD1; J gene: TRBJ1-1; clone size: few; CDR3 protein: CASSPSGTGTEAFF; CDR3 DNA: TGTGCCAGCTCCCCGTCGGGGACAGGGACTGAAGCTTTCTTT
V gene: TRBV24-1; D gene: .; J gene: TRBJ2-1; clone size: .; CDR3 protein: CATSDVVGGPSSYNEQFF; CDR3 DNA: TGTGCCACCAGTGATGTCGTCGGAGGTCCTTCCTCCTACAATGAGCAGTTCTTC
V gene: TRBV7-7; D gene: .; J gene: TRBJ2-2; clone size: .; CDR3 protein: CASSITGSGELFF; CDR3 DNA: TGTGCTAGCAGCATTACAGGGTCCGGGGAGCTGTTTTTT
V gene: TRBV5-1; D gene: TRBD1; J gene: TRBJ1-2; clone size: .; CDR3 protein: CASSLAQGALGYGYTF; CDR3 DNA: TGCGCCAGCAGCTTGGCGCAGGGGGCGCTTGGCTATGGCTACACCTTC
V gene: TRBV16; D gene: TRBD1; J gene: TRBJ1-6; clone size: .; CDR3 protein: CASSSRQGDSPLHF; CDR3 DNA: TGTGCCAGCAGCTCCCGACAGGGAGACTCACCCCTCCACTTT
V gene: TRBV7-9; D gene: TRBD1; J gene: TRBJ1-2; clone size: few; CDR3 protein: CASSLGQGAAGYTF; CDR3 DNA: TGTGCCAGCAGCTTAGGCCAGGGGGCGGCTGGCTACACCTTC
V gene: TRBV28; D gene: TRBD1; J gene: TRBJ1-1; clone size: .; CDR3 protein: CASSFGRAGGAEAFF; CDR3 DNA: TGTGCCAGCAGTTTTGGCCGGGCAGGGGGCGCTGAAGCTTTCTTT
V gene: TRBV4-1; D gene: .; J gene: TRBJ2-2; clone size: .; CDR3 protein: CASSQAGDGELFF; CDR3 DNA: TGCGCCAGCAGCCAAGCGGGAGACGGGGAGCTGTTTTTT
V gene: TRBV30; D gene: TRBD1; J gene: TRBJ1-6; clone size: few; CDR3 protein: CACTRTGVNSPLHF; CDR3 DNA: TGTGCCTGCACCCGGACAGGGGTGAATTCACCCCTCCACTTT
V gene: TRBV9; D gene: .; J gene: TRBJ1-1; clone size: .; CDR3 protein: CASSVAASRGTEAFF; CDR3 DNA: TGTGCCAGCAGCGTAGCGGCCTCCAGAGGCACTGAAGCTTTCTTT
V gene: TRBV4-2; D gene: .; J gene: TRBJ1-4; clone size: .; CDR3 protein: CASSQIQASNEKLFF; CDR3 DNA: TGTGCCAGCAGCCAAATCCAGGCCTCTAATGAAAAACTGTTTTTT
V gene: TRBV7-2; D gene: TRBD1; J gene: TRBJ2-1; clone size: .; CDR3 protein: CASSSDRGTSNEQFF; CDR3 DNA: TGTGCCAGCAGCTCGGACAGGGGAACTAGCAATGAGCAGTTCTTC
V gene: TRBV28; D gene: .; J gene: TRBJ1-2; clone size: .; CDR3 protein: CASKTELYGYTF; CDR3 DNA: TGTGCCAGCAAGACAGAGCTCTATGGCTACACCTTC
V gene: TRBV30; D gene: .; J gene: TRBJ2-3; clone size: .; CDR3 protein: CALGRGTQYF; CDR3 DNA: TGTGCCTTGGGACGGGGTACGCAGTATTTT
V gene: TRBV9; D gene: TRBD1; J gene: TRBJ1-4; clone size: .; CDR3 protein: CASSQGAGDEKLFF; CDR3 DNA: TGTGCCAGCAGCCAGGGGGCAGGGGATGAAAAACTGTTTTTT
V gene: TRBV6-2/TRBV6-3; D gene: .; J gene: TRBJ2-5; clone size: once; CDR3 protein: CASSPWQGTETQYF; CDR3 DNA: TGTGCCAGCAGCCCCTGGCAGGGGACAGAGACCCAGTACTTC
V gene: TRBV29-1; D gene: .; J gene: TRBJ1-6; clone size: .; CDR3 protein: CSVKREISYNSPLHF; CDR3 DNA: TGCAGCGTCAAGCGGGAAATCTCCTATAATTCACCCCTCCACTTT
V gene: TRBV19; D gene: TRBD1; J gene: TRBJ2-5; clone size: .; CDR3 protein: CASSIRHRGQETQYF; CDR3 DNA: TGTGCCAGTAGTATACGGCACAGGGGCCAAGAGACCCAGTACTTC
V gene: TRBV9; D gene: TRBD1; J gene: TRBJ1-3; clone size: .; CDR3 protein: CASSEGAGIGNTIYF; CDR3 DNA: TGTGCCAGCAGCGAGGGGGCCGGGATCGGAAACACCATATATTTT
V gene: TRBV11-2; D gene: .; J gene: TRBJ2-5; clone size: .; CDR3 protein: CASRGPGSGTQYF; CDR3 DNA: TGTGCCAGCCGAGGGCCGGGGAGCGGGACCCAGTACTTC
V gene: TRBV27; D gene: .; J gene: TRBJ2-1; clone size: few; CDR3 protein: CASSSRLVAVNEQFF; CDR3 DNA: TGTGCCAGCAGTTCCCGACTAGTCGCAGTCAATGAGCAGTTCTTC
V gene: TRBV7-9; D gene: .; J gene: TRBJ1-1; clone size: .; CDR3 protein: CASSLSGGNTEAFF; CDR3 DNA: TGTGCCAGCAGCTTATCGGGAGGGAACACTGAAGCTTTCTTT
V gene: TRBV28; D gene: TRBD1; J gene: TRBJ1-6; clone size: few; CDR3 protein: CASTSTTGLRVSLHF; CDR3 DNA: TGTGCCAGTACCTCCACGACAGGGCTCAGGGTTTCCCTCCACTTT
V gene: TRBV27; D gene: TRBD1; J gene: TRBJ2-7; clone size: .; CDR3 protein: CASSLSGQGAYEQYF; CDR3 DNA: TGTGCCAGCAGTTTATCTGGACAGGGGGCCTACGAGCAGTACTTC
V gene: TRBV7-6; D gene: .; J gene: TRBJ2-1; clone size: .; CDR3 protein: CASSLLSPWSYNEQFF; CDR3 DNA: TGTGCCAGCAGTTTACTATCCCCATGGTCATACAATGAGCAGTTCTTC
V gene: TRBV24-1; D gene: TRBD1; J gene: TRBJ2-7; clone size: once; CDR3 protein: CATSDPGQGGEQYF; CDR3 DNA: TGTGCCACCAGTGATCCGGGACAGGGGGGCGAGCAGTACTTC
V gene: TRBV20-1; D gene: .; J gene: TRBJ1-4; clone size: .; CDR3 protein: CSARDREKLFF; CDR3 DNA: TGCAGTGCTAGAGATCGGGAAAAACTGTTTTTT
V gene: TRBV4-1; D gene: TRBD2; J gene: TRBJ2-1; clone size: .; CDR3 protein: CASSQDRLAGGPFAYEQFF; CDR3 DNA: TGCGCCAGCAGCCAAGATCGCCTAGCGGGAGGCCCCTTCGCCTATGAGCAGTTCTTC
V gene: TRBV5-4; D gene: TRBD1; J gene: TRBJ1-2; clone size: .; CDR3 protein: CASSWDRINGYTF; CDR3 DNA: TGTGCCAGCAGCTGGGACAGGATCAATGGCTACACCTTC
V gene: TRBV18; D gene: TRBD2; J gene: TRBJ2-3; clone size: once; CDR3 protein: CASSLLAGGPSDTQYF; CDR3 DNA: TGTGCCAGCTCACTCCTAGCGGGAGGGCCCTCAGATACGCAGTATTTT
V gene: TRBV6-5; D gene: TRBD1; J gene: TRBJ2-7; clone size: .; CDR3 protein: CASRGTGDYEQYF; CDR3 DNA: TGTGCCAGCAGGGGGACAGGGGACTACGAGCAGTACTTC
V gene: TRBV30; D gene: TRBD1; J gene: TRBJ2-7; clone size: once; CDR3 protein: CAGGRGDEQYF; CDR3 DNA: TGTGCAGGGGGCAGGGGAGACGAGCAGTACTTC
V gene: TRBV9; D gene: TRBD1; J gene: TRBJ1-1; clone size: .; CDR3 protein: CASSAKTGSNTEAFF; CDR3 DNA: TGTGCCAGCAGCGCAAAGACAGGGTCAAACACTGAAGCTTTCTTT
V gene: TRBV6-5; D gene: .; J gene: TRBJ2-2; clone size: .; CDR3 protein: CASSYSFTGSTGELFF; CDR3 DNA: TGTGCCAGCAGTTACTCGTTTACAGGGAGTACCGGGGAGCTGTTTTTT
V gene: TRBV3-1/TRBV3-2; D gene: TRBD2; J gene: TRBJ2-1; clone size: .; CDR3 protein: CASGGLAGEGEQFF; CDR3 DNA: TGTGCCAGCGGAGGACTAGCGGGAGAGGGTGAGCAGTTCTTC
V gene: TRBV3-1/TRBV3-2; D gene: .; J gene: TRBJ2-1; clone size: .; CDR3 protein: CASSKRGSNEQFF; CDR3 DNA: TGTGCCAGCAGCAAGCGAGGGTCCAATGAGCAGTTCTTC
V gene: TRBV28; D gene: TRBD1; J gene: TRBJ2-7; clone size: .; CDR3 protein: CASSVGTDYEQYF; CDR3 DNA: TGTGCCAGCAGTGTTGGGACAGACTACGAGCAGTACTTC
V gene: TRBV21-1; D gene: .; J gene: TRBJ2-1; clone size: .; CDR3 protein: CASSNSRLLSNEQFF; CDR3 DNA: TGTGCCAGCAGCAATTCTCGACTTCTGAGCAATGAGCAGTTCTTC
V gene: TRBV9; D gene: .; J gene: TRBJ1-1; clone size: .; CDR3 protein: CASSGPRQSPTEAFF; CDR3 DNA: TGTGCCAGCAGTGGACCCCGACAGTCACCCACTGAAGCTTTCTTT
V gene: TRBV6-2/TRBV6-3; D gene: .; J gene: TRBJ2-2; clone size: .; CDR3 protein: CASSYSKPGTGELFF; CDR3 DNA: TGTGCCAGCAGTTACTCGAAGCCGGGCACCGGGGAGCTGTTTTTT
V gene: TRBV7-9; D gene: .; J gene: TRBJ1-3; clone size: .; CDR3 protein: CASSWGFGNTIYF; CDR3 DNA: TGTGCCAGCTCCTGGGGCTTTGGAAACACCATATATTTT
V gene: TRBV4-3; D gene: .; J gene: TRBJ2-1; clone size: .; CDR3 protein: CASSQALSRQVKRNEQFF; CDR3 DNA: TGCGCCAGCAGCCAAGCCCTGAGCAGACAGGTGAAGAGGAATGAGCAGTTCTTC
V gene: TRBV29-1; D gene: TRBD1; J gene: TRBJ1-2; clone size: .; CDR3 protein: CSVTQQGAVYGYTF; CDR3 DNA: TGCAGCGTTACCCAGCAGGGGGCTGTCTATGGCTACACCTTC
V gene: TRBV28; D gene: .; J gene: TRBJ1-6; clone size: few; CDR3 protein: CASSPGGTGRGSPLHF; CDR3 DNA: TGTGCCAGCAGTCCCGGGGGTACGGGAAGAGGATCACCCCTCCACTTT
V gene: TRBV5-1; D gene: .; J gene: TRBJ2-1; clone size: .; CDR3 protein: CASSLGGVYNEQFF; CDR3 DNA: TGCGCCAGCAGCTTGGGCGGGGTCTACAATGAGCAGTTCTTC
V gene: TRBV7-8; D gene: TRBD2; J gene: TRBJ2-7; clone size: .; CDR3 protein: CASSELAGGYEQYF; CDR3 DNA: TGTGCCAGCAGCGAACTAGCGGGGGGGTACGAGCAGTACTTC